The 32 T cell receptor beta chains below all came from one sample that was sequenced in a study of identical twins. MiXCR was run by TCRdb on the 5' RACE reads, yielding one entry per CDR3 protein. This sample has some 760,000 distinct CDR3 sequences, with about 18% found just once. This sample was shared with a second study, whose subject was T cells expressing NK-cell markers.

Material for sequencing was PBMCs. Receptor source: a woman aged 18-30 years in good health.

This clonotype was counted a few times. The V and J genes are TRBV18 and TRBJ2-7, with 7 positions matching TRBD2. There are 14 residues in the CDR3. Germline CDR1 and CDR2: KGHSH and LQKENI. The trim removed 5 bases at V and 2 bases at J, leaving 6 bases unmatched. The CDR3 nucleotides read TGTGCCAGCTCAAGCTCTAGCGGTACCTACGAGCAGTACTTC. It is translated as CASSSSSGTYEQYF.

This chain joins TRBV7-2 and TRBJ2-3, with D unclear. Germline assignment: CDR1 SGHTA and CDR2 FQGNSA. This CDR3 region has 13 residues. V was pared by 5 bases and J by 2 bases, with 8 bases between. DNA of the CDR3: TGTGCCAGCAGCACCACCATCACAGATACGCAGTATTTT. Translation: CASSTTITDTQYF. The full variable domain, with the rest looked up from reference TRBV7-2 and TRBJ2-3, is GAGVSQSPSNKVTEKGKDVELRCDPISGHTALYWYRQSLGQGLEFLIYFQGNSAPDKSGLPSDRFSAERTGGSVSTLTIQRTQQEDSAVYLCASSTTITDTQYFGPGTRLTVL.

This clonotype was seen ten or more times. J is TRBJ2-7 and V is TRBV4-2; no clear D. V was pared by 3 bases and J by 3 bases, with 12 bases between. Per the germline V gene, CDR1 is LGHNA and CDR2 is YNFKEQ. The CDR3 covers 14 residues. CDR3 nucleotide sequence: TGTGCCAGCAGCCAGTCTAGGGATCTCTACGAGCAGTACTTC. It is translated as CASSQSRDLYEQYF.

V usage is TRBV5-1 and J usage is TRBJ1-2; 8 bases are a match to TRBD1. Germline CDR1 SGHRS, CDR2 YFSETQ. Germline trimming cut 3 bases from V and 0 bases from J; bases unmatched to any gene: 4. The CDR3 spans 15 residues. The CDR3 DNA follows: TGCGCCAGCAGCTCATCAGGGGGCACTAACTATGGCTACACCTTC. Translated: CASSSSGGTNYGYTF.

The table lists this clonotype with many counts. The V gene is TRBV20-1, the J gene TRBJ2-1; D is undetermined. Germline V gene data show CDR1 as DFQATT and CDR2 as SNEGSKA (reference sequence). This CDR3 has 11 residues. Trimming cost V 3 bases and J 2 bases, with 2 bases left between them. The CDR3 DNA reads TGCAGTGCTAGGACCTACAATGAGCAGTTCTTC. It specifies CSARTYNEQFF.

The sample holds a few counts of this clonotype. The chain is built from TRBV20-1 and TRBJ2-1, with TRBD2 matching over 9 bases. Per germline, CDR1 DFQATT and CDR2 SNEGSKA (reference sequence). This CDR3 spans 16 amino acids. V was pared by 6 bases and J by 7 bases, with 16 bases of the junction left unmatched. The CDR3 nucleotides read TGCAGTGCCACCCCCCGGGTAGGCAGCGGGAGGAATGAGCAGTTCTTC. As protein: CSATPRVGSGRNEQFF.

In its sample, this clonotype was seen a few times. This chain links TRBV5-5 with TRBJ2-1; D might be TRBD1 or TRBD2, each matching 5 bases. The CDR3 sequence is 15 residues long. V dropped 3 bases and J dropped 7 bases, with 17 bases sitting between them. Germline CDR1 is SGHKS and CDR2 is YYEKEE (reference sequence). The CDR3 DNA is TGTGCCAGCAGCTGGCAGTGGGGGAAAGATAATGAGCAGTTCTTC. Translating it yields CASSWQWGKDNEQFF. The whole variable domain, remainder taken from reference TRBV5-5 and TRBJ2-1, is DAGVTQSPTHLIKTRGQQVTLRCSPISGHKSVSWYQQVLGQGPQFIFQYYEKEERGRGNFPDRFSARQFPNYSSELNVNALLLGDSALYLCASSWQWGKDNEQFFGPGTRLTVL.

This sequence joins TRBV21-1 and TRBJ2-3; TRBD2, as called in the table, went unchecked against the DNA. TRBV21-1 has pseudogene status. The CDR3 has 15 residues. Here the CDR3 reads CPPPECSGRRDTQYF. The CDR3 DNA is TGTCCCCCCCCTGAATGTAGCGGGAGAAGAGATACGCAGTATTTT.

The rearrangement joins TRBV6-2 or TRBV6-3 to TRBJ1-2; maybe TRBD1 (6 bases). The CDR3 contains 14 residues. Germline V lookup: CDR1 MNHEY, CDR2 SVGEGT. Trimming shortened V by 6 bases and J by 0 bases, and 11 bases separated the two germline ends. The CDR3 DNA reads TGTGCCAGCAGCCCCACAGGGCCTAACTATGGCTACACCTTC. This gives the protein CASSPTGPNYGYTF.

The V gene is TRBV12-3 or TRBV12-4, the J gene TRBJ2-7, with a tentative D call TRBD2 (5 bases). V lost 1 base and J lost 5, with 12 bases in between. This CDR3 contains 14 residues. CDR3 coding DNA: TGTGCCAGCAGTTTAGTTGCGGGTTCTAACGAGCAGTACTTC. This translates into CASSLVAGSNEQYF.

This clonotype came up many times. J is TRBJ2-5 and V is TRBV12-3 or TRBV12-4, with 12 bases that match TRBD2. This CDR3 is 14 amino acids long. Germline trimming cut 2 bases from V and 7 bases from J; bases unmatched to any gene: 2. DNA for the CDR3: TGTGCCAGCAGTTTAATACTAGCGGGAGGGACCCAGTACTTC. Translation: CASSLILAGGTQYF.

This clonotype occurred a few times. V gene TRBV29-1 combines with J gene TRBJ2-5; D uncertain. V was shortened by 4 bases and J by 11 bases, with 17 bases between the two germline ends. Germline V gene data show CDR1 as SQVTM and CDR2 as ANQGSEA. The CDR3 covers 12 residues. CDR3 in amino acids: CSVAKEPWIQYF. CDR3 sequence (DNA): TGCAGCGTTGCGAAGGAGCCCTGGATTCAGTACTTC.

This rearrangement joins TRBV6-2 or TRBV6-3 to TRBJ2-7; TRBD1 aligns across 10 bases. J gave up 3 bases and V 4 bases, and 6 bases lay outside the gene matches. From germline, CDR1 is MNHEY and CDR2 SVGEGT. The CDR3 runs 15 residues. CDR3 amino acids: CASSFPGQGNYEQYF. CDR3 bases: TGTGCCAGCAGTTTCCCGGGACAGGGGAACTACGAGCAGTACTTC.

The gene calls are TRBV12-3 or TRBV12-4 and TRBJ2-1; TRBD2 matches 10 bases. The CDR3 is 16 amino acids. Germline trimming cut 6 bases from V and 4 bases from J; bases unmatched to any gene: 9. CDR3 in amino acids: CASSLRRTSGYNEQFF. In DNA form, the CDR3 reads TGTGCCAGCAGCCTCCGACGGACTAGCGGATACAATGAGCAGTTCTTC.

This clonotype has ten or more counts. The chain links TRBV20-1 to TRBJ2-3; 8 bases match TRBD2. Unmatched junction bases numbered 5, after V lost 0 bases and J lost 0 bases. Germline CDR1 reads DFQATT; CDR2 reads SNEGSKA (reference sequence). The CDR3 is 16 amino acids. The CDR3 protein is CSAREAGGASTDTQYF. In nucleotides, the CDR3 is TGCAGTGCTAGAGAGGCGGGGGGTGCTAGCACAGATACGCAGTATTTT.

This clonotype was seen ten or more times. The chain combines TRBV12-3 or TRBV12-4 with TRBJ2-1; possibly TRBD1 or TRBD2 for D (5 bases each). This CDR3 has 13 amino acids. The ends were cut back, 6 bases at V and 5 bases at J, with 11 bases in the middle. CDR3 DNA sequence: TGTGCCAGCAGCCTAGGGGACGACAATGAGCAGTTCTTC. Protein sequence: CASSLGDDNEQFF.

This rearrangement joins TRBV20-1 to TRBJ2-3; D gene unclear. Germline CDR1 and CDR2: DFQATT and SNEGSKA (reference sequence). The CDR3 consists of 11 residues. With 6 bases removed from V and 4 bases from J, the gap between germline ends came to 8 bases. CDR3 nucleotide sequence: TGCAGTGCCGAAACATCAGATACGCAGTATTTT. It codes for CSAETSDTQYF.

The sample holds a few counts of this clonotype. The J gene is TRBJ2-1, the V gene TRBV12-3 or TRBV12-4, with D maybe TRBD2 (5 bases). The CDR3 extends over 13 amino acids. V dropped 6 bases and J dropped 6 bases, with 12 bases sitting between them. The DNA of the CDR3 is TGTGCCAGCAGGATGAGGGCGGGCAATGAGCAGTTCTTC. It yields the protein CASRMRAGNEQFF.

CDR3 bases: TGTGCCAGCAGCGGACGGACAGGGGGCCAGTTCTTC. It codes for CASSGRTGGQFF. This chain joins TRBV7-3 and TRBJ2-1; 11 positions match TRBD1. V lost 5 bases and J lost 13; bases outside the gene matches: 4. CDR3 size: 12 residues. Germline CDR1 reads SGHTA; CDR2 reads FQGTGA.

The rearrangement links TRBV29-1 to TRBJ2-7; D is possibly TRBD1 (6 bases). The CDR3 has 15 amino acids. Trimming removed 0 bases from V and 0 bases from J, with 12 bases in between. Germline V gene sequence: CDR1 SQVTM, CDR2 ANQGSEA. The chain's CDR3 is CSVEDPLGGSYEQYF. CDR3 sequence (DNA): TGCAGCGTTGAAGACCCTCTAGGGGGCTCCTACGAGCAGTACTTC.

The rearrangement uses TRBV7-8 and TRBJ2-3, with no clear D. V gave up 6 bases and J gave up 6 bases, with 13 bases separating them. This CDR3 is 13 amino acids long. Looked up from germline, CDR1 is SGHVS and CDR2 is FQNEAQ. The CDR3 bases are TGTGCCAGCAGTCCCCAGGTGGGGGATACGCAGTATTTT. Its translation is CASSPQVGDTQYF. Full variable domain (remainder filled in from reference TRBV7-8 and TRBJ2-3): GAGVSQSPRYKVAKRGQDVALRCDPISGHVSLFWYQQALGQGPEFLTYFQNEAQLDKSGLPSDRFFAERPEGSVSTLKIQRTQQEDSAVYLCASSPQVGDTQYFGPGTRLTVL.

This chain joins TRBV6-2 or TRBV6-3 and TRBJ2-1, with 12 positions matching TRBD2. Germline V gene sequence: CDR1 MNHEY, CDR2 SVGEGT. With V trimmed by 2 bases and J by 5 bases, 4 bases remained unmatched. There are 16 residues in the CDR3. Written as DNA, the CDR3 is TGTGCCAGCAGTTACCCGGGACTAGCGGGCAACAATGAGCAGTTCTTC. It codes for CASSYPGLAGNNEQFF.

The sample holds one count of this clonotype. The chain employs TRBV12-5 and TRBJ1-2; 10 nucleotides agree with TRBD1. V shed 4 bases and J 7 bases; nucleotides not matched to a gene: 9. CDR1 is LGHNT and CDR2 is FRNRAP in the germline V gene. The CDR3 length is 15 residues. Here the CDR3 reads CASGYGTGERSGYTF. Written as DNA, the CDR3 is TGTGCTAGTGGTTATGGGACAGGGGAGAGGAGTGGCTACACCTTC.

CDR3 in DNA: TGTGCCAGCAGTTTAATGCTAGCGGGAAGCTCCTACAATGAGCAGTTCTTC. The encoded protein is CASSLMLAGSSYNEQFF. The J gene is TRBJ2-1, the V gene TRBV12-3 or TRBV12-4, with TRBD2 identical over 9 bases. The CDR3 runs 17 residues. J lost 0 bases, V lost 2 bases, and 5 bases had no gene match.

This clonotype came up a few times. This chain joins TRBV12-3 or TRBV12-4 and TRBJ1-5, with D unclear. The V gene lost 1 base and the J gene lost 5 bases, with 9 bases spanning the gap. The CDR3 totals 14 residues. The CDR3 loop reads CASSLESNYQPQHF. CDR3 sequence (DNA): TGTGCCAGCAGTTTAGAATCAAATTATCAGCCCCAGCATTTT.

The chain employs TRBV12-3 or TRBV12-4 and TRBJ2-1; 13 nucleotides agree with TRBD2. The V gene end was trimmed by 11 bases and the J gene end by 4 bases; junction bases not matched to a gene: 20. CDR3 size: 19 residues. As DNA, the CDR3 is TGTGCCTTCAGGTCGACCACTAGCGGGGGGGCCGGTAGTTACAATGAGCAGTTCTTC. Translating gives CAFRSTTSGGAGSYNEQFF.

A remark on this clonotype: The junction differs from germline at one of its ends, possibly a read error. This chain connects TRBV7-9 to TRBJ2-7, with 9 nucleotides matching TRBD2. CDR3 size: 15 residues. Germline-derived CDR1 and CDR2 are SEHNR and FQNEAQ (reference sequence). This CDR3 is CASSLAAASGAHPDF. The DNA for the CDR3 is TGTGCCAGCAGCTTAGCCGCGGCTAGCGGGGCCCATCCGGACTTC.

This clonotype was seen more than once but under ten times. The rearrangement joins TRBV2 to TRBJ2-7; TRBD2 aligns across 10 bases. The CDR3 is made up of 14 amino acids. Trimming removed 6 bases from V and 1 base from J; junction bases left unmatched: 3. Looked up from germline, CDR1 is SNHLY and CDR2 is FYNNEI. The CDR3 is CASRLSGRSYEQYF. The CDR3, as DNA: TGTGCCAGCAGGCTTAGCGGGAGGTCCTACGAGCAGTACTTC.

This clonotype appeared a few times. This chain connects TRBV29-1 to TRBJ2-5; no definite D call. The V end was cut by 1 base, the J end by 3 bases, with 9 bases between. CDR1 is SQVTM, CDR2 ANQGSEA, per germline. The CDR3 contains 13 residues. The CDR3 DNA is TGCAGCGTTGAAGTGGCAGCGAAAGAGACCCAGTACTTC. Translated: CSVEVAAKETQYF.

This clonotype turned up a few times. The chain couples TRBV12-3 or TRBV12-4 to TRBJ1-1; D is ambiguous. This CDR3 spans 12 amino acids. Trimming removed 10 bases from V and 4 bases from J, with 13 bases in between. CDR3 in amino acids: CATTNWGTEAFF. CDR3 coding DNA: TGTGCCACCACCAATTGGGGCACTGAAGCTTTCTTT.

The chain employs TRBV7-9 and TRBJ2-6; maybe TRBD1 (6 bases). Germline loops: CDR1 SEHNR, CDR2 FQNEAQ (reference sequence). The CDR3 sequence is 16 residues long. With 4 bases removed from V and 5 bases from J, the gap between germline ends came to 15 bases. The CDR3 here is CASSSLGGTWANVLTF. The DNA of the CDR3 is TGTGCCAGCAGCTCTCTAGGGGGTACTTGGGCCAACGTCCTGACTTTC. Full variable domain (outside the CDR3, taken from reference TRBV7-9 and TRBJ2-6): DTGVSQNPRHKITKRGQNVTFRCDPISEHNRLYWYRQTLGQGPEFLTYFQNEAQLEKSRLLSDRFSAERPKGSFSTLEIQRTEQGDSAMYLCASSSLGGTWANVLTFGAGSRLTVL.

CDR3 nucleotides: TGCAGTGCTAGAGTTCCACAGGGGAATGGCTACACCTTC. Translated, it gives CSARVPQGNGYTF. The V gene is TRBV20-1, the J gene TRBJ1-2, with 7 bases that match TRBD1. Germline lookup yields CDR1 DFQATT and CDR2 SNEGSKA (reference sequence). The V gene end was trimmed by 1 base and the J gene end by 6 bases; junction bases not matched to a gene: 5. This CDR3 comprises 13 residues.